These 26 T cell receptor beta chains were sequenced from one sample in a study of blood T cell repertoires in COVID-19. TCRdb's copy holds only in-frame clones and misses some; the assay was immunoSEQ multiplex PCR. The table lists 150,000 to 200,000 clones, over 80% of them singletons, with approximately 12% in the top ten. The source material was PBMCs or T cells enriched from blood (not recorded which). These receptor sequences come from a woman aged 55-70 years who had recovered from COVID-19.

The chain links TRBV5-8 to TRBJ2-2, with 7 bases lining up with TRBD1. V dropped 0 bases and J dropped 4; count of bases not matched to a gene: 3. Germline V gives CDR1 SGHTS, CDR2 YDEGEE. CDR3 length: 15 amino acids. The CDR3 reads CASSLAAGGTGELFF. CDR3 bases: TGTGCCAGCAGCTTGGCGGCAGGGGGCACCGGGGAGCTGTTTTTT. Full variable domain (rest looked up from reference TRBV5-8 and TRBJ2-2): EAGVTQSPTHLIKTRGQQATLRCSPISGHTSVYWYQQALGLGLQFLLWYDEGEERNRGNFPPRFSGRQFPNYSSELNVNALELEDSALYLCASSLAAGGTGELFFGEGSRLTVL.

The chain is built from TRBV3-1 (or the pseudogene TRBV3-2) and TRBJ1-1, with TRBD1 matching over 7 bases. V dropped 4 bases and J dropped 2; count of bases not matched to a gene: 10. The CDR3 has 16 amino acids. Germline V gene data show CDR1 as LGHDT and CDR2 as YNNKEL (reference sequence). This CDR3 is CASSPFSGTDNTEAFF. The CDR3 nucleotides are TGTGCCAGCAGCCCCTTTTCAGGGACAGATAACACTGAAGCTTTCTTT.

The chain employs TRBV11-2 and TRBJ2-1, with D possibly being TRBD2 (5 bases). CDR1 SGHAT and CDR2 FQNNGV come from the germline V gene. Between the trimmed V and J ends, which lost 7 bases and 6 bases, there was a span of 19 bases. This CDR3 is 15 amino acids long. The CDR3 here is CASTFMEANVNEQFF. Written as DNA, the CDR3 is TGTGCCAGCACCTTCATGGAGGCAAATGTCAATGAGCAGTTCTTC.

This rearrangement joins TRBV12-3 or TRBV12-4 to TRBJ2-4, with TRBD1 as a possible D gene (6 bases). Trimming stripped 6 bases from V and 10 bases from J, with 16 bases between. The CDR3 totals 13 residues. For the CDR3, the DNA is TGTGCCAGCAGCGGACCAGGGGAGCGGATTCAGTACTTC. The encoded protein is CASSGPGERIQYF.

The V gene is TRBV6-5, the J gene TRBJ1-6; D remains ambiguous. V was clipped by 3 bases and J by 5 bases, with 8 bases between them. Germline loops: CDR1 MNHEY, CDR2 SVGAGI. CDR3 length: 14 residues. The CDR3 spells CASSYQSDNSPLHF. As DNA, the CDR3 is TGTGCCAGCAGTTATCAATCGGATAATTCACCCCTCCACTTT.

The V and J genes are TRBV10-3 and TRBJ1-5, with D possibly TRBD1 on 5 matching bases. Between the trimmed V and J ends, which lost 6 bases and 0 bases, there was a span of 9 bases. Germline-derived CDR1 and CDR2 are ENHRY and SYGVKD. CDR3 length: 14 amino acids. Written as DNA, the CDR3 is TGTGCCATCAGATCAGGGATTAGCAATCAGCCCCAGCATTTT. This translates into CAIRSGISNQPQHF.

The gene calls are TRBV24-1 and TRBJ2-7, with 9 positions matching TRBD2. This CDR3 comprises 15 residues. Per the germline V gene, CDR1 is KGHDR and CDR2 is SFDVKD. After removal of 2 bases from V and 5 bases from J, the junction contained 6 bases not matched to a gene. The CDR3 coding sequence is TGTGCCACCAGTGATTCGAGCGGGGGGAGGAACGAGCAGTACTTC. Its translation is CATSDSSGGRNEQYF.

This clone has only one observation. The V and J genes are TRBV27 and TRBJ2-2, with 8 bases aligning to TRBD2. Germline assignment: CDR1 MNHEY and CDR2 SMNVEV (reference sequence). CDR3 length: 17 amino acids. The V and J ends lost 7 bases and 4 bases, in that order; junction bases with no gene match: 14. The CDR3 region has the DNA TGTGCCAGCACCCGTTTCTACGGGGGGGCCGGCACCGGGGAGCTGTTTTTT. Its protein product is CASTRFYGGAGTGELFF.

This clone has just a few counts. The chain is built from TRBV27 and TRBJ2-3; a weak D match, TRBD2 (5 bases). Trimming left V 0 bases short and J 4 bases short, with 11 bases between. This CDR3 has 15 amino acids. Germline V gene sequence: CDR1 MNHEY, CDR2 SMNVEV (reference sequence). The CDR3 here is CASSLSPSTSDTQYF. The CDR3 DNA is TGTGCCAGCAGTTTATCACCTAGCACTTCAGATACGCAGTATTTT.

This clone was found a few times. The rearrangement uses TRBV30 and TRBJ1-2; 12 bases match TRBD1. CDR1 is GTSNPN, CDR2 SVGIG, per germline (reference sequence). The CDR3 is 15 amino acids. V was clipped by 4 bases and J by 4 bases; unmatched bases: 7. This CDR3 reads CAWTGTGGPFYGYTF. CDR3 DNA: TGTGCCTGGACCGGGACAGGGGGCCCGTTCTATGGCTACACCTTC.

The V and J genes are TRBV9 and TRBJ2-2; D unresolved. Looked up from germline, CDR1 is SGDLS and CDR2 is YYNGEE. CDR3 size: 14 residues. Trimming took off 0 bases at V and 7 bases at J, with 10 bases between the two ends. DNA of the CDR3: TGTGCCAGCAGCGTAGAACCGGGTAACGGGGAGCTGTTTTTT. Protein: CASSVEPGNGELFF.

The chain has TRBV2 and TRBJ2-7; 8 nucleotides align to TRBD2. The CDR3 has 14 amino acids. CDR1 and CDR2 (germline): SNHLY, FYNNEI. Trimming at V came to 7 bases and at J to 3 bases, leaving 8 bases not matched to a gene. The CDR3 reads CASTAGTRGYEQYF. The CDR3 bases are TGTGCCAGCACCGCCGGGACTAGAGGCTACGAGCAGTACTTC.

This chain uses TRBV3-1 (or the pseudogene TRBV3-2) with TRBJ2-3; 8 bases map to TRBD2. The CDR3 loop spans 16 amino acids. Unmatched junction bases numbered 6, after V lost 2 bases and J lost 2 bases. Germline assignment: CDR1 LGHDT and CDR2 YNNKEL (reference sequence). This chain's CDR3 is CASSQNSGTNTDTQYF. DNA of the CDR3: TGTGCCAGCAGCCAAAATAGCGGGACGAACACAGATACGCAGTATTTT.

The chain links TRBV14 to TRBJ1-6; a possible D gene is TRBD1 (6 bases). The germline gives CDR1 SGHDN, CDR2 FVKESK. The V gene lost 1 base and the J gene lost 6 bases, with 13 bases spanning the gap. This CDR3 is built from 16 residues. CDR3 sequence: CASSQVRGEVNSPLHF. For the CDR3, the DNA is TGTGCCAGCAGCCAAGTCAGGGGTGAAGTTAATTCACCCCTCCACTTT.

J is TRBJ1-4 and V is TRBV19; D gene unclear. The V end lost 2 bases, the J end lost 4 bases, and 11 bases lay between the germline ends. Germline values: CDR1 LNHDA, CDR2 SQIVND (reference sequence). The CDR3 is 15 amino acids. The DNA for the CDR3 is TGTGCCAGTAGTATATTCCACAGCCGTAATGAAAAACTGTTTTTT. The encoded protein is CASSIFHSRNEKLFF.

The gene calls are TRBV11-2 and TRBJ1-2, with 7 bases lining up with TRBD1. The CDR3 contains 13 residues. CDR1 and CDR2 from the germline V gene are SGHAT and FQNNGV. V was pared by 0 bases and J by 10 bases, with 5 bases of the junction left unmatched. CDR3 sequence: CASSLEPRGSYTF. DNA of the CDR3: TGTGCCAGCAGCTTAGAACCCAGGGGGTCCTACACCTTC.

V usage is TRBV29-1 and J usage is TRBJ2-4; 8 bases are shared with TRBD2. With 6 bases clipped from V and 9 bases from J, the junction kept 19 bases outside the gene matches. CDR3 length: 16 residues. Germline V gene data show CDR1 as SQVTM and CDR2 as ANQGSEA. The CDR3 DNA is TGCAGCGTCTCCCCCACTTCGGGAGGGCCCGGGAGCATTCAGTACTTC. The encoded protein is CSVSPTSGGPGSIQYF.

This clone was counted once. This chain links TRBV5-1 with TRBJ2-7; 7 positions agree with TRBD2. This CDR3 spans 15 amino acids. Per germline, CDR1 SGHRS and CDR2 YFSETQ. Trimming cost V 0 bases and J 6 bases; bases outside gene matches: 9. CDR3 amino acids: CASSLAAGEWSEQYF. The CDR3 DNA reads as TGCGCCAGCAGCTTGGCGGCGGGAGAGTGGTCCGAGCAGTACTTC.

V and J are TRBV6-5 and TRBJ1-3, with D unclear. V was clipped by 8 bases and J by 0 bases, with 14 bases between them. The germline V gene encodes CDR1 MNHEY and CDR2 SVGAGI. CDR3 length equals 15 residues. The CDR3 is CASEPVWSSGNTIYF. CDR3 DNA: TGTGCCAGCGAACCAGTATGGAGCTCTGGAAACACCATATATTTT.

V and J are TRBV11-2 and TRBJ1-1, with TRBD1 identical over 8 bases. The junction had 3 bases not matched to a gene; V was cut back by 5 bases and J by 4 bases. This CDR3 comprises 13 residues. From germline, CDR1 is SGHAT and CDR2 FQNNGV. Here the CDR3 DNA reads TGTGCCAGCAGCAAAACAGGGGGCACTGAAGCTTTCTTT. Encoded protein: CASSKTGGTEAFF.

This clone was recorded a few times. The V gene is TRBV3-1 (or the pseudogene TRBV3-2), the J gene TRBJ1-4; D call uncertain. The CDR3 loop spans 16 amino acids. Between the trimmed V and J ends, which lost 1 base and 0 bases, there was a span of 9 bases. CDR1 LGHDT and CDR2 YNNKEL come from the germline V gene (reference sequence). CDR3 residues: CASSQGNSATNEKLFF. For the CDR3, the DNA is TGTGCCAGCAGCCAAGGAAACAGTGCAACTAATGAAAAACTGTTTTTT.

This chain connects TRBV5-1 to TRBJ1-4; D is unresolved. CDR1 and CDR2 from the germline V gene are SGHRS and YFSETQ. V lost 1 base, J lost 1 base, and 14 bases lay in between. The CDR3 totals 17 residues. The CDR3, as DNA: TGCGCCAGCAGCTTGTCACTCTCGGGAGGAACTAATGAAAAACTGTTTTTT. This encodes CASSLSLSGGTNEKLFF.

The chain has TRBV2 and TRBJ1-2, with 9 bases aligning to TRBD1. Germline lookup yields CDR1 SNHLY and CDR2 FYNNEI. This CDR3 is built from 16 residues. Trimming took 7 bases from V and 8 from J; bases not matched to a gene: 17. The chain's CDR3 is CASNGQGLPTMGGYTF. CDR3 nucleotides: TGTGCCAGCAATGGACAGGGGCTCCCCACAATGGGCGGCTACACCTTC.

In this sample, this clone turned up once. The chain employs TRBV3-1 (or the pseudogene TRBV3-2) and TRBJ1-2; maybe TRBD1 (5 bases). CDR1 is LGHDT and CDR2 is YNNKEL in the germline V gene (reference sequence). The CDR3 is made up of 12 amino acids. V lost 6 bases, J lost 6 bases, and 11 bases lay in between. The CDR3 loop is CASRKGEDGYTF. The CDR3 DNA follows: TGTGCCAGCAGAAAAGGGGAAGATGGCTACACCTTC.

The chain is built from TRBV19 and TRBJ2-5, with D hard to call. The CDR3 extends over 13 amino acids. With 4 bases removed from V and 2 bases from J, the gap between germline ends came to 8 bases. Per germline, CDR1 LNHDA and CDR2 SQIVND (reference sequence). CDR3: CASSTTRQETQYF. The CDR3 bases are TGTGCCAGTAGTACAACTCGACAAGAGACCCAGTACTTC. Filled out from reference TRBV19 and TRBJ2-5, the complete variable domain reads DGGITQSPKYLFRKEGQNVTLSCEQNLNHDAMYWYRQDPGQGLRLIYYSQIVNDFQKGDIAEGYSVSREKKESFPLTVTSAQKNPTAFYLCASSTTRQETQYFGPGTRLLVL.

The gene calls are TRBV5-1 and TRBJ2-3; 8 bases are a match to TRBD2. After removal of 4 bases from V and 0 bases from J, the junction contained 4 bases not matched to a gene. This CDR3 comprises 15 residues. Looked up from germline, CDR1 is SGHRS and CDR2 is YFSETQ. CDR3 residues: CASSRSGTSTDTQYF. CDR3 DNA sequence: TGCGCCAGCAGCCGTAGCGGGACTAGCACAGATACGCAGTATTTT.